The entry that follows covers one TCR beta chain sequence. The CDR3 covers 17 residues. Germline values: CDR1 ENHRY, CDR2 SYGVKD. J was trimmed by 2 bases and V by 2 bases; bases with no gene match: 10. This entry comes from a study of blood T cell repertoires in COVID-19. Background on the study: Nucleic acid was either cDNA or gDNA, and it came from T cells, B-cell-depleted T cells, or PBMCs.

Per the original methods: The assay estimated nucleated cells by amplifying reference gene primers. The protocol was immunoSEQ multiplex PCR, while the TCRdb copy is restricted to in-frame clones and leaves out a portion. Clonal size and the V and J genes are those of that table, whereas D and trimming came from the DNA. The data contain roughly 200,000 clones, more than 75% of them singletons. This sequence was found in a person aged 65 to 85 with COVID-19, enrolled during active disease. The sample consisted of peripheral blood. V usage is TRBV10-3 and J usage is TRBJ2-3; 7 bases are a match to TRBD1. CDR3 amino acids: CAISEPMTGFDTDTQYF. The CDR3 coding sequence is TGTGCCATCAGTGAGCCCATGACAGGGTTTGACACAGATACGCAGTATTTT.